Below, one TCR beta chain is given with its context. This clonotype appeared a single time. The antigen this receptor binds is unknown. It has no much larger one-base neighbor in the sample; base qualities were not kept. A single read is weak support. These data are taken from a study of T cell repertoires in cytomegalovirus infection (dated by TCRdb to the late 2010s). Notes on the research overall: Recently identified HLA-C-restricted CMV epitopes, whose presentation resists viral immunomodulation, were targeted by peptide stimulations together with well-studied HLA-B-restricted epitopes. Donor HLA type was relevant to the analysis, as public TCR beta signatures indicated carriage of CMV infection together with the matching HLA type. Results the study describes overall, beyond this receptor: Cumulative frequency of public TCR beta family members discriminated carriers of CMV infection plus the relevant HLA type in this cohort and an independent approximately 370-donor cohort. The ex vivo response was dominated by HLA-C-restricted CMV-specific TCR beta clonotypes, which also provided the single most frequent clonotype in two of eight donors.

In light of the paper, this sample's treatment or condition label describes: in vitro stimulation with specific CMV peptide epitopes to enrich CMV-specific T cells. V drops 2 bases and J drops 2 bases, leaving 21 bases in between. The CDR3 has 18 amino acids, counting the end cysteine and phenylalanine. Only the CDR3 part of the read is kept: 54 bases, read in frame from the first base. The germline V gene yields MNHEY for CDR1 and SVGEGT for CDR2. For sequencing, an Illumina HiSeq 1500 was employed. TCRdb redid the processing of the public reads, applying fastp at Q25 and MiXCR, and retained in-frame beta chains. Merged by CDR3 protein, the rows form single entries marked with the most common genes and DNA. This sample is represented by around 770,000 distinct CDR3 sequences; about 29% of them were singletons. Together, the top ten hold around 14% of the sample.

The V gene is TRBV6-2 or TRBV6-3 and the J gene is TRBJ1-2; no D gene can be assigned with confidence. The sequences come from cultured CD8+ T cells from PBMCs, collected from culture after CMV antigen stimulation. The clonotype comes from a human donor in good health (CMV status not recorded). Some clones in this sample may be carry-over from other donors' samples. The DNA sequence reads TGTGCCAGCAGTTACACCCAAGGACCTCAGTTATCGAACTATGGCTACACCTTC. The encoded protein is CASSYTQGPQLSNYGYTF.